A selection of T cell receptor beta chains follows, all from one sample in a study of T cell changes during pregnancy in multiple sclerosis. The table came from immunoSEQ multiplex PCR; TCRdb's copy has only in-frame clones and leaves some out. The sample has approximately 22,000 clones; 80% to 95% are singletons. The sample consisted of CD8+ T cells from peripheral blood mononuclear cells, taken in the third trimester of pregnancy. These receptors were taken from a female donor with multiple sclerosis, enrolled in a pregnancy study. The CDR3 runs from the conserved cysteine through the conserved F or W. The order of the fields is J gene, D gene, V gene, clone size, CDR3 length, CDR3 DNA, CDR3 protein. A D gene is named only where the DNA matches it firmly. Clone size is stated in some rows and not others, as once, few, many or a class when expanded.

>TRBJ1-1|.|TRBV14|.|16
TGTGCCAGCAGCCAAGTCCCCGGAGAAATGAACACTGAAGCTTTCTTT
CASSQVPGEMNTEAFF
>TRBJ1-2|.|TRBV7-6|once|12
TGTGCCACCTCGGGGGGGGTTGGCGGCTACACCTTC
CATSGGVGGYTF
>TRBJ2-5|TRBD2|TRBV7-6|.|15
TGTGCCAGCAGCAAAGAGCGGGGGGGCGGAGAGACCCAGTACTTC
CASSKERGGGETQYF
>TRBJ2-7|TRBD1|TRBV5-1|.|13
TGCGCCAGCAGCTCGACAGGGCACTACGAGCAGTACTTC
CASSSTGHYEQYF
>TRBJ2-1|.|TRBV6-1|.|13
TGTGCCAGCAGTCTGAGCGAGCGCAATGAGCAGTTCTTC
CASSLSERNEQFF
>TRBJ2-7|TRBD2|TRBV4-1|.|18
TGCGCCAGCAGCCTTCGATCGGCTAGCGGGGGGCTCAACTACGAGCAGTACTTC
CASSLRSASGGLNYEQYF
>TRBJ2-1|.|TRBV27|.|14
TGTGCCAGCAGTGGCAGGGGACGTAGGAATGAGCAGTTCTTC
CASSGRGRRNEQFF
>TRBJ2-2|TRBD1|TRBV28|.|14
TGTGCCAGCAGTTTTCAGGGGGCCACCGGGGAGCTGTTTTTT
CASSFQGATGELFF
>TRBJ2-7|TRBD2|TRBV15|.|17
TGTGCCACCAGCAGAGATCGAGCGGGGAGGTACTCCTACGAGCAGTACTTC
CATSRDRAGRYSYEQYF
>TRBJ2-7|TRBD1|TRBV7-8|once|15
TGTGCCAGCAGCTCCCGGGGACAGGGGGGGCACGAGCAGTACTTC
CASSSRGQGGHEQYF
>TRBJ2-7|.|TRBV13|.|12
TGTGCCAGCAGCTTAGAACGGGACGAGCAGTACTTC
CASSLERDEQYF
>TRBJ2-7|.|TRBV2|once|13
TGTGCAACTGGCAAAGGGGTGTCGGTCGAGCAGTACTTC
CATGKGVSVEQYF
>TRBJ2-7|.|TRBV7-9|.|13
TGTGCCAGCAGCTTAGGACAGAACTACGAGCAGTACTTC
CASSLGQNYEQYF
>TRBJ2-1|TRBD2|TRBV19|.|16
TGTGCCAGTAGTATGTTAGCGGGGGGGCTCAACAATGAGCAGTTCTTC
CASSMLAGGLNNEQFF
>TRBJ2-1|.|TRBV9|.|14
TGTGCCAGCAGCGTTGCGGAATCCTACAATGAGCAGTTCTTC
CASSVAESYNEQFF
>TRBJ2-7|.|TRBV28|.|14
TGTGCCAGCAGTTTATTCCTACCCGCCTACGAGCAGTACTTC
CASSLFLPAYEQYF
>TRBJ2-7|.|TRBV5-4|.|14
TGTGCCAGCAGCTTTAGAGGGAACTCCTACGAGCAGTACTTC
CASSFRGNSYEQYF
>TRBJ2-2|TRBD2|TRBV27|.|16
TGTGCCAGCAGTCTAGCGGGAGGGCCGGGAACCGGGGAGCTGTTTTTT
CASSLAGGPGTGELFF
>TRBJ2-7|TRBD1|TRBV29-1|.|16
TGCAGCGTTGAAGGTCTACGACAGGGGACGTCCTACGAGCAGTACTTC
CSVEGLRQGTSYEQYF
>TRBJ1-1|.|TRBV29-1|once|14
TGCAGCGTTGTTGTGCCAGTTATGAACACTGAAGCTTTCTTT
CSVVVPVMNTEAFF
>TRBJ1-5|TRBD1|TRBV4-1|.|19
TGCGCCAGCAGCCAAGATCCCAGCGCAGGGGGCTATAGCAATCAGCCCCAGCATTTT
CASSQDPSAGGYSNQPQHF
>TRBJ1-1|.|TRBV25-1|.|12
TGTGCCATTCAAGGAGTGAACACTGAAGCTTTCTTT
CAIQGVNTEAFF
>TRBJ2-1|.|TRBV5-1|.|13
TGCGCCAGCAGCTATACGGAGTACAATGAGCAGTTCTTC
CASSYTEYNEQFF
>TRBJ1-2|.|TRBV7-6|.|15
TGTGCCAGCAGCTTAGCGGATGGACAGATGTATGGCTACACCTTC
CASSLADGQMYGYTF
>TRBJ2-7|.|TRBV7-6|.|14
TGTGCCAGCAGCTTTCGGCGGGATTCCTACGAGCAGTACTTC
CASSFRRDSYEQYF
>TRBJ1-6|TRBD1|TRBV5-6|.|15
TGTGCCAGCAGCTTCCGGGACAGGGGAAATTCACCCCTCCACTTT
CASSFRDRGNSPLHF
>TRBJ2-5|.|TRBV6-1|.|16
TGTGCCAGCAGTGAACTGGAAGGGAGGGGGCAAGAGACCCAGTACTTC
CASSELEGRGQETQYF
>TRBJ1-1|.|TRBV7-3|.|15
TGTGCCAGCAGCTTAAGCCCGGGTATGAACACTGAAGCTTTCTTT
CASSLSPGMNTEAFF
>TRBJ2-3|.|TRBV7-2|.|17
TGTGCCAGCAGCTTAGCCCCAGGGACACCTGGCGCAGATACGCAGTATTTT
CASSLAPGTPGADTQYF
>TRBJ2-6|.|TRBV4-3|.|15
TGCGCCAGCAGCCAAGAACAAACTGGGGCCAACGTCCTGACTTTC
CASSQEQTGANVLTF
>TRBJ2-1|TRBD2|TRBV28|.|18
TGTGCCAGCAGGACCGAAAAGTGGGGCGGGACTACCTACAATGAGCAGTTCTTC
CASRTEKWGGTTYNEQFF
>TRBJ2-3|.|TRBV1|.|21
TGCACCAGCAGCCAAAAAGGGACTAGCGGGAGTGCCGGGGGGGGCACAGATACGCAGTATTTT
CTSSQKGTSGSAGGGTDTQYF